This TCR beta chain is drawn from a study of T-cell reconstitution after alpha-beta-depleted transplantation in children. There are 16 residues in the CDR3. Germline-derived CDR1 and CDR2 are SGHRS and YFSETQ. Germline trimming cut 5 bases from V and 3 bases from J; bases unmatched to any gene: 9. Preparation of the TCRbeta library involved a method that used unique molecular identifiers. TCRdb passed the PCR reads through MiXCR, listing each CDR3 protein once. The table has about 500,000 distinct CDR3 sequences, over 25% seen once. Here the sequenced sample was PBMCs from the stem cell graft donor, taken from the stem cell graft. The V gene is TRBV5-1, the J gene TRBJ1-4; 8 nucleotides agree with TRBD1. This receptor was obtained from a human donor who donated a stem cell graft to a child with aplastic anemia. CDR3 residues: CASRNDRGPANEKLFF. CDR3 DNA: TGCGCCAGCAGAAACGACAGGGGTCCGGCTAATGAAAAACTGTTTTTT.